Each of the 3 T cell receptor beta chains below was sequenced from the same sample in a study of blood T cell repertoires in COVID-19. Clones were read by immunoSEQ multiplex PCR, and TCRdb kept only the in-frame ones, dropping some. The data show about 150,000 clones, 87% seen once. The sequencing input was peripheral blood. All receptors derive from a man aged 80 or over with acute or convalescent COVID-19.

The V gene is TRBV11-2, the J gene TRBJ2-1; D might be TRBD2 (6 bases). The CDR3 totals 16 residues. Looked up from germline, CDR1 is SGHAT and CDR2 is FQNNGV. With 1 base removed from V and 0 bases from J, the gap between germline ends came to 10 bases. DNA for the CDR3: TGTGCCAGCAGCTTAGTAGACGGGAGCTCCTACAATGAGCAGTTCTTC. Amino acid sequence: CASSLVDGSSYNEQFF.

This chain joins TRBV6-1 and TRBJ2-5, with 8 bases fitting TRBD1. Germline CDR1 MNHNS, CDR2 SASEGT. The CDR3 loop spans 15 amino acids. V shed 1 base, J shed 5 bases, and the junction held 6 bases outside the gene matches. The CDR3 protein is CASSEVQGVWETQYF. The CDR3 DNA follows: TGTGCCAGCAGTGAAGTACAGGGGGTCTGGGAGACCCAGTACTTC.

This clone was seen only a few times. The chain joins TRBV29-1 to TRBJ2-3; 8 bases are shared with TRBD2. CDR3 length equals 14 residues. V lost 4 bases, J lost 6 bases, and 9 bases stayed unmatched. Germline CDR1 SQVTM, CDR2 ANQGSEA. The CDR3 coding sequence is TGCAGCGTTGGCCCGGGGGGGGCGACTGATACGCAGTATTTT. Amino acids: CSVGPGGATDTQYF.